This section outlines one T cell receptor beta chain sequence together with its context. This sample was included in a study of blood T cell repertoires in COVID-19. The wider study: The study drew acute and convalescent COVID-19 samples from the United States, Italy and Spain. The analysed material was cDNA or gDNA that came from T cells, B-cell-depleted T cells, or PBMCs.

Original methodology: Nucleated cell number was recorded as an estimate derived from reference gene primer amplification. Profiled with immunoSEQ multiplex PCR; TCRdb holds only in-frame clones, not every one. Clone size and V and J calls were adopted from that table, with D and trimming inferred from the DNA. The table lists 70,000 or so clones, about 80% of them singletons. This CDR3 contains 10 residues. Sequencing was done on a sample of peripheral blood. The TCR comes from a human donor in a cohort sampled during active COVID-19. The V gene is TRBV21-1, the J gene TRBJ2-7; TRBD2 was called by the table and not checked on the DNA. TRBV21-1 is labeled a pseudogene. The CDR3 nucleotides are TGTGCCAGCAGCTACTTTAAACCGTACTTC. This translates into CASSYFKPYF.